Below, one TCR beta chain is given with its context. These data come from a study of blood T cell repertoires in COVID-19. Whole-study context: The United States, Italy and Spain were the sources of the acute and convalescent COVID-19 samples. In each case, the material was cDNA or gDNA derived from T cells, B-cell-depleted T cells, or PBMCs.

Some clones are missing from TCRdb's copy, which holds only in-frame ones; the method was immunoSEQ multiplex PCR. This sample has roughly 230,000 clones; roughly 87% occur once, and the top ten carry 4% to 5%. CDR1 is ENHRY and CDR2 is SYGVKD in the germline V gene. The CDR3 length is 17 residues. The junction had 16 bases not matched to a gene; V was cut back by 8 bases and J by 7 bases. This chain joins TRBV10-3 and TRBJ2-1, with TRBD2 matching over 11 bases. The clonotype was recovered from a woman aged 35 to 49 who had recovered from COVID-19. The sample comprised peripheral blood. Here the CDR3 reads CAIRLGLAGGIGNEQFF. The CDR3 nucleotides read TGTGCCATCCGTTTGGGTCTAGCGGGAGGAATTGGGAATGAGCAGTTCTTC.